This T cell receptor (beta chain) was identified during a study of response to subunit inactivated influenza vaccine. Overall study findings and caveats: A suggestion made by the authors is that each seasonal influenza vaccination recruits few new T cells.

Concerning this clonotype itself: Its cognate antigen is unknown.

There are 16 residues in the CDR3. Germline values: CDR1 LGHNA, CDR2 YNFKEQ. V was trimmed by 2 bases and J by 4 bases, leaving 14 bases between them. MiXCR, run by TCRdb on the RT-PCR reads, gives a single entry per CDR3 protein. Of about 520,000 distinct CDR3 sequences in the sample, roughly 7.9% were seen once. The chain is built from TRBV4-2 and TRBJ2-2; no firm D call. The sequence was obtained from a man aged 45-69 years who received an inactivated influenza vaccine. Specimen: PBMCs from blood, collected 23 to 25 months after vaccination. The CDR3 sequence: CASSQRVDPITGELFF. CDR3 in DNA: TGTGCCAGCAGCCAAAGAGTGGACCCTATCACCGGGGAGCTGTTTTTT.